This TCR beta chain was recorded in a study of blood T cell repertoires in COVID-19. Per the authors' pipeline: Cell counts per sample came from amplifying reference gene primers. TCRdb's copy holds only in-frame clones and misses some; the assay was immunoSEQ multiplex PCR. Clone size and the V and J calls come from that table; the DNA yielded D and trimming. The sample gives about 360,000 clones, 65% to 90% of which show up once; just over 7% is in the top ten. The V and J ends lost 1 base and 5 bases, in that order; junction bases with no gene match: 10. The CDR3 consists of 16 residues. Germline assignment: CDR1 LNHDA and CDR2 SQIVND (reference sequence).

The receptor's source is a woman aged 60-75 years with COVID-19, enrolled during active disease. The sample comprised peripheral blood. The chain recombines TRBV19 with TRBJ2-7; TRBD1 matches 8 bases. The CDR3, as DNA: TGTGCCAGTAGTATAGTTTTTGGACAGGGACCCCACGAGCAGTACTTC. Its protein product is CASSIVFGQGPHEQYF.